Each of the 14 T cell receptor beta chains below was sequenced from the same sample in a study of cytomegalovirus exposure and HLA in healthy donors. Amplification used 60 Vbeta primers and 13 Jbeta primers. Method: immunoSEQ multiplex PCR; TCRdb's copy keeps in-frame clones and lacks some. The data show roughly 180,000 clones, roughly three quarters seen once. The sample comprised PBMCs. The source is a male donor in good health and CMV-seronegative.

J is TRBJ2-3 and V is TRBV6-5; D is perhaps TRBD2 (5 bases). Germline lookup yields CDR1 MNHEY and CDR2 SVGAGI. Trimming took off 5 bases at V and 0 bases at J, with 12 bases between the two ends. The CDR3 is made up of 15 amino acids. CDR3 nucleotides: TGTGCCAGCAGTACCATGCGGGCCAGCACAGATACGCAGTATTTT. Translating it yields CASSTMRASTDTQYF.

The chain is built from TRBV6-1 and TRBJ1-2; 11 positions match TRBD1. Germline CDR1 and CDR2: MNHNS and SASEGT. This CDR3 spans 15 amino acids. The junction had 8 bases not matched to a gene; V was cut back by 6 bases and J by 5 bases. The CDR3 reads CASSDGTGGGYGYTF. For the CDR3, the DNA is TGTGCCAGCAGCGACGGGACAGGGGGTGGTTATGGCTACACCTTC.

The J gene is TRBJ1-6, the V gene TRBV6-1, with D perhaps matching TRBD1 (5 bases). The CDR3 is 14 residues long. Germline loops: CDR1 MNHNS, CDR2 SASEGT. Between the trimmed V and J ends, which lost 2 bases and 6 bases, there was a span of 8 bases. CDR3 sequence: CASSEYRGNSPLHF. Here the CDR3 DNA reads TGTGCCAGCAGTGAATATAGGGGTAATTCACCCCTCCACTTT.

This rearrangement joins TRBV5-1 to TRBJ2-3; 7 bases map to TRBD2. Germline CDR1 reads SGHRS; CDR2 reads YFSETQ. The CDR3 spans 15 residues. The V segment lost 6 bases and the J segment 0 bases; nucleotides outside the gene matches: 7. CDR3 region: CASKASGPSTDTQYF. CDR3 DNA: TGCGCCAGCAAGGCTAGCGGCCCTAGCACAGATACGCAGTATTTT.

In its sample, this clone was seen a few times. The chain links TRBV30 to TRBJ1-3; D gene unclear. The CDR3 is made up of 15 amino acids. V lost 0 bases and J lost 0, with 9 bases in between. CDR1 GTSNPN and CDR2 SVGIG come from the germline V gene (reference sequence). CDR3 nucleotide sequence: TGTGCCTGGAGTGTACTTGGAGGCTCTGGAAACACCATATATTTT. Translation: CAWSVLGGSGNTIYF.

The CDR3 DNA reads TGCGCCAGCAGCTTTACAGCCTCCTACGAGCAGTACTTC. Encoded protein: CASSFTASYEQYF. This rearrangement joins TRBV5-1 to TRBJ2-7, with D uncertain. Trimming left V 2 bases short and J 0 bases short, with 6 bases between. CDR1 and CDR2 from the germline V gene are SGHRS and YFSETQ. This CDR3 is built from 13 residues.

The chain joins TRBV28 to TRBJ1-2, with a possible D match to TRBD1 (5 bases). The V and J ends lost 8 bases and 2 bases respectively, with 15 bases between them. The CDR3 consists of 14 residues. CDR1 and CDR2 from the germline V gene are MDHEN and SYDVKM. Here the CDR3 reads CASSGLGGNYGYTF. CDR3 coding DNA: TGTGCCAGCTCCGGGTTGGGGGGGAACTATGGCTACACCTTC.

This chain joins TRBV18 and TRBJ2-3; 8 nucleotides align to TRBD1. Germline-derived CDR1 and CDR2 are KGHSH and LQKENI. Losses at the gene ends were 4 bases for V and 1 base for J; bases not matched to a gene: 1. The CDR3 sequence is 14 residues long. The CDR3 sequence is CASSRGQGTDTQYF. CDR3 DNA sequence: TGTGCCAGCTCACGGGGACAGGGCACAGATACGCAGTATTTT.

The V gene is TRBV19, the J gene TRBJ2-7, with 7 bases that match TRBD1. V lost 5 bases and J lost 0; bases outside the gene matches: 4. The CDR3 has 14 amino acids. Germline CDR1 and CDR2: LNHDA and SQIVND (reference sequence). CDR3 DNA sequence: TGTGCCAGTAGTTCAGGGGGATACTCCTACGAGCAGTACTTC. Its translation is CASSSGGYSYEQYF.

The chain employs TRBV6-5 and TRBJ2-3; 13 nucleotides match TRBD2. The germline gives CDR1 MNHEY, CDR2 SVGAGI. V was clipped by 6 bases and J by 4 bases; unmatched bases: 4. The CDR3 consists of 15 residues. This CDR3 is CASRLAGGHADTQYF. The CDR3 region has the DNA TGTGCCAGCAGACTAGCGGGAGGGCATGCAGATACGCAGTATTTT.

As DNA, the CDR3 is TGTGCCAGCAGCCGGAATAGGGCTAGCGGCACCTACGAGCAGTACTTC. Its translation is CASSRNRASGTYEQYF. The V call is TRBV4-2, the J call TRBJ2-5; 7 nucleotides line up with TRBD2. The end of the DNA aligns better with TRBJ2-7, so the J call may be wrong. This CDR3 spans 16 amino acids. Per germline, CDR1 LGHNA and CDR2 YNFKEQ.

This rearrangement joins TRBV15 to TRBJ1-5; TRBD1 is a possible D gene (5 bases). This CDR3 region has 16 residues. CDR1 is LNHNV, CDR2 YYDKDF, per germline (reference sequence). The V and J ends lost 3 bases and 0 bases respectively, with 12 bases between them. For the CDR3, the DNA is TGTGCCACCAGCAGTGGGGGGGGGTATAGCAATCAGCCCCAGCATTTT. Amino acids: CATSSGGGYSNQPQHF.

This rearrangement joins TRBV30 to TRBJ2-1; TRBD2 aligns across 14 bases. The V segment lost 5 bases and the J segment 12 bases; nucleotides outside the gene matches: 9. Germline assignment: CDR1 GTSNPN and CDR2 SVGIG (reference sequence). The length of the CDR3 is 14 residues. Here the CDR3 reads CAWSVGLAGAGQFF. The CDR3 bases are TGTGCCTGGTCGGTGGGACTAGCGGGAGCAGGGCAGTTCTTC.

J is TRBJ2-1 and V is TRBV27; 10 nucleotides align to TRBD2. Unmatched junction bases numbered 6, after V lost 6 bases and J lost 4 bases. The CDR3 has 15 amino acids. The germline gives CDR1 MNHEY, CDR2 SMNVEV (reference sequence). CDR3 residues: CASRPSSGRYNEQFF. The CDR3 DNA reads TGTGCCAGCAGACCCTCTAGCGGGAGATACAATGAGCAGTTCTTC.